Listed below are T cell receptor beta chains from one sample, sequenced in a study of shared clonotypes between healthy human individuals. Produced via immunoSEQ multiplex PCR; TCRdb's table is partial and in-frame only. The sample comprises about 710,000 clones, about 80% of which are singletons, and around 1.8% rests with the top ten. The sample consisted of memory CD4+ T cells sorted from blood. The receptors come from a woman in her twenties or thirties in good health. The CDR3 runs from the conserved cysteine through the conserved F or W. Each record gives: V gene, J gene, clone size, CDR3 length, D gene, CDR3 DNA, CDR3 protein. D genes are given only for firm matches. Expanded clones are given a class, and other clones once, few, many or no size at all.

TRBV27	TRBJ2-7	NA	17	NA	TGTGCCAGCAGTGGACGGGCGGGGGCCCTATATTTCTACGAGCAGTACTTC	CASSGRAGALYFYEQYF
TRBV28	TRBJ2-7	once	14	TRBD1	TGTGCCAGCAGCCTCCCGGGACAGGGCTACGAGCAGTACTTC	CASSLPGQGYEQYF
TRBV6-6	TRBJ1-2	NA	15	NA	TGTGCCAGCAGTTACTCGACTCGCCCAGGTGAAGGCTACACCTTC	CASSYSTRPGEGYTF
TRBV5-8	TRBJ1-1	NA	17	NA	TGTGCCAGCAGGAAGGGTGTTCTTGCGTTCATGAACACTGAAGCTTTCTTT	CASRKGVLAFMNTEAFF
TRBV30	TRBJ2-2	NA	13	NA	TGTGCCTGGAGTGTCTGGGGGGCCGGGGAGCTGTTTTTT	CAWSVWGAGELFF
TRBV28	TRBJ1-5	NA	15	NA	TGTGCCAGCAGTTTATGGACAGTAAGCAATCAGCCCCAGCATTTT	CASSLWTVSNQPQHF
TRBV5-1	TRBJ2-3	NA	14	TRBD1	TGCGCCAGCAGCTCCCTGGACAGGGCAGATACGCAGTATTTT	CASSSLDRADTQYF
TRBV2	TRBJ2-1	NA	15	TRBD2	TGTGCCAGCATCTCCGGGAGGGTAGGCCTCAATGAGCAGTTCTTC	CASISGRVGLNEQFF
TRBV30	TRBJ1-1	NA	12	NA	TGTGCCTGGAATAAGGGTACCACTGAAGCTTTCTTT	CAWNKGTTEAFF
TRBV7-2	TRBJ2-1	NA	15	TRBD2	TGTGCCAGCAGCTTAAGGCGGGAGGGCAACAATGAGCAGTTCTTC	CASSLRREGNNEQFF
TRBV13	TRBJ2-1	NA	16	TRBD1	TGTGCCAGCAGCCCACCCCGGGACAGGTGGGACAATGAGCAGTTCTTC	CASSPPRDRWDNEQFF
TRBV14	TRBJ2-1	few	14	NA	TGTGCCAGCAGGGGTCACTATCCCTACAATGAGCAGTTCTTC	CASRGHYPYNEQFF
TRBV28	TRBJ2-7	NA	14	NA	TGTGCCAGCAGTTTATGGGCACCCACGCGCGAGCAGTACTTC	CASSLWAPTREQYF
TRBV4-1	TRBJ2-1	NA	16	TRBD2	TGCGCCAGCAGCCAAGATCCAGCGGGAACCTACAATGAGCAGTTCTTC	CASSQDPAGTYNEQFF
TRBV6-4	TRBJ2-7	once	21	NA	TGTGCCAGCAGTGACGACTTGAATCGGGGAACAGGACTTACCCCCGACTACGAGCAGTACTTC	CASSDDLNRGTGLTPDYEQYF
TRBV11-2	TRBJ1-4	NA	16	NA	TGTGCCAGCAGCCTGCTATGGGGGCTGGGTAATGAAAAACTGTTTTTT	CASSLLWGLGNEKLFF
TRBV16	TRBJ2-7	NA	15	TRBD1	TGTGCCAGCAGCCGCGGGACAGGGCACTTCTACGAGCAGTACTTC	CASSRGTGHFYEQYF
TRBV28	TRBJ1-1	NA	14	TRBD1	TGTGCCAGCAGTAGCGGACAGGGGGACACTGAAGCTTTCTTT	CASSSGQGDTEAFF
TRBV28	TRBJ1-5	few	16	TRBD1	TGTGCCAGCACCCTTACTCTCAGGACAGGAAGGCAGCCCCAGCATTTT	CASTLTLRTGRQPQHF
TRBV11-2	TRBJ1-5	NA	13	TRBD1	TGTGCCAGCAGCTTACAAAGGGACAGAGAGTTGCATTTT	CASSLQRDRELHF
TRBV7-9	TRBJ2-7	few	15	NA	TGTGCCAGCAGCCAGGGTGGTTCCTCCTCCTACGAGCAGTACTTC	CASSQGGSSSYEQYF
TRBV28	TRBJ1-4	few	15	TRBD1	TGTGCCAGCAGCGAATTCCGGGACAGGAATGAAAAACTGTTTTTT	CASSEFRDRNEKLFF
TRBV19	TRBJ2-1	NA	16	TRBD2	TGTGCCAGTAGTAATCAAGGCCCTAGCGGTCTCGGTGAGCAGTTCTTC	CASSNQGPSGLGEQFF
TRBV4-1	TRBJ1-1	NA	15	TRBD1	TGCGCCAGCAGCCAAGGAGCGGGACAGGGGACTGAAGCTTTCTTT	CASSQGAGQGTEAFF
TRBV28	TRBJ2-7	NA	16	TRBD2	TGTGCCAGCAGTCACGGGGGACTAGCGGACTCCTACGAGCAGTACTTC	CASSHGGLADSYEQYF